This passage covers 27 T cell receptor beta chains from one sample sequenced in a study of blood T cell repertoires in COVID-19 (TCRdb year 2020). The method was the immunoSEQ multiplex PCR assay. The table comes from immuneACCESS by way of TCRdb, which keeps in-frame sequences with V and J called. Part of the clones is missing from these tables; in studies checked, under half for an unresolved V gene and the rest for unknown reasons. The sample table holds some 26,000 clones, of which around nine tenths were seen once. Of the sample, 4.9% is held by the ten largest clones. The sample consisted of peripheral blood. The source is a man aged 65 to 85 with active COVID-19.

The chain recombines TRBV27 with TRBJ2-7; D perhaps matches TRBD1 (6 bases). The germline V gene has CDR1 MNHEY and CDR2 SMNVEV (reference sequence). CDR3 length: 14 amino acids. Trimming pared 2 bases from V and 0 bases from J, leaving 8 bases between. In DNA form, the CDR3 reads TGTGCCAGCAGTTTAGAGGGGGTCTCCTACGAGCAGTACTTC. Translated, it gives CASSLEGVSYEQYF.

The rearrangement uses TRBV11-2 and TRBJ2-5; 7 bases agree with TRBD2. After removal of 2 bases from V and 10 bases from J, the junction contained 4 bases not matched to a gene. Germline V CDR1 and CDR2: SGHAT, FQNNGV. The CDR3 has 12 amino acids. The CDR3 DNA follows: TGTGCCAGCAGCTTACATCTAGCGGACCAGTACTTC. This translates into CASSLHLADQYF.

The chain joins TRBV11-2 to TRBJ2-1; a possible D gene is TRBD2 (5 bases). The CDR3 has 16 residues. V lost 0 bases to trimming and J lost 0 bases, with 9 bases between them. Germline CDR1 and CDR2: SGHAT and FQNNGV. CDR3 nucleotide sequence: TGTGCCAGCAGCTTAGAACTAGTGGGCTCCTACAATGAGCAGTTCTTC. It yields the protein CASSLELVGSYNEQFF.

The V gene is TRBV5-1, the J gene TRBJ1-1; D is possibly TRBD1 (6 bases). Germline V CDR1 and CDR2: SGHRS, YFSETQ. This CDR3 region has 14 residues. Deletions cut 6 bases from V and 0 bases from J, with 12 bases between. CDR3 amino acids: CASTNGGLNTEAFF. The CDR3, as DNA: TGCGCCAGCACTAACGGGGGGCTGAACACTGAAGCTTTCTTT.

The V gene is TRBV21-1, the J gene TRBJ2-1; the table assigns TRBD1, which was not confirmed against the DNA. TRBV21-1 represents a pseudogene. The CDR3 runs to 18 residues. The CDR3 is CASSKGPGQGPFYNEQFF. CDR3 bases: TGTGCCAGCAGCAAAGGGCCGGGACAGGGGCCCTTTTACAATGAGCAGTTCTTC.

The gene calls are TRBV18 and TRBJ2-1; 7 positions match TRBD1. The trim removed 7 bases at V and 5 bases at J, leaving 8 bases unmatched. Germline V gene lookup returns CDR1 KGHSH and CDR2 LQKENI. The CDR3 runs 14 residues. The CDR3 here is CASFVGTVDNEQFF. The CDR3 DNA reads TGTGCCAGCTTCGTCGGGACAGTTGACAATGAGCAGTTCTTC. Combining the CDR3 with reference TRBV18 and TRBJ2-1 gives the whole variable domain NAGVMQNPRHLVRRRGQEARLRCSPMKGHSHVYWYRQLPEEGLKFMVYLQKENIIDESGMPKERFSAEFPKEGPSILRIQQVVRGDSAAYFCASFVGTVDNEQFFGPGTRLTVL.

The chain is built from TRBV15 and TRBJ2-1; TRBD1 agrees at 7 bases. Germline V gene data show CDR1 as LNHNV and CDR2 as YYDKDF (reference sequence). V was clipped by 1 base and J by 1 base; unmatched bases: 7. The CDR3 is 17 residues long. The CDR3 DNA is TGTGCCACCAGCAGAGCTTTGGCAGGGGGATCCTACAATGAGCAGTTCTTC. Translated: CATSRALAGGSYNEQFF. The entire variable domain, with the rest obtained from reference TRBV15 and TRBJ2-1, is as follows: DAMVIQNPRYQVTQFGKPVTLSCSQTLNHNVMYWYQQKSSQAPKLLFHYYDKDFNNEADTPDNFQSRRPNTSFCFLDIRSPGLGDTAMYLCATSRALAGGSYNEQFFGPGTRLTVL.

The rearrangement joins TRBV7-2 to TRBJ2-1, with D possibly being TRBD2 (5 bases). This CDR3 is 14 amino acids long. The V end lost 5 bases, the J end lost 4 bases, and 12 bases lay between the germline ends. Germline CDR1 SGHTA, CDR2 FQGNSA. The CDR3 is CASSLTRGYNEQFF. The CDR3 DNA is TGTGCCAGCAGCCTAACACGGGGTTACAATGAGCAGTTCTTC.

The chain combines TRBV4-1 with TRBJ2-3, with 12 bases matching TRBD2. V lost 3 bases, J lost 6 bases, and 10 bases stayed unmatched. The CDR3 has 17 amino acids. Per the germline V gene, CDR1 is MGHRA and CDR2 is YSYEKL. The CDR3 here is CASSQVTSGGLGDTQYF. The CDR3 DNA is TGCGCCAGCAGCCAGGTGACTAGCGGGGGCCTCGGGGATACGCAGTATTTT.

The chain recombines TRBV18 with TRBJ1-5; possibly TRBD1 for D (5 bases). This CDR3 spans 15 amino acids. The V end was cut by 4 bases, the J end by 2 bases, with 12 bases between. CDR1 KGHSH and CDR2 LQKENI come from the germline V gene. The CDR3 DNA is TGTGCCAGCTCACTAACGTCGGGGGGCAATCAGCCCCAGCATTTT. Its protein product is CASSLTSGGNQPQHF.

This clone appeared a single time. This chain connects TRBV5-1 to TRBJ2-7; a weak D match, TRBD2 (6 bases). Per germline, CDR1 SGHRS and CDR2 YFSETQ. The germline V and J ends were trimmed by 5 bases and 7 bases, with 10 bases remaining between them. The CDR3 loop spans 11 amino acids. CDR3 amino acids: CASREGWEQYF. CDR3 nucleotide sequence: TGCGCCAGCAGGGAGGGATGGGAGCAGTACTTC.

V usage is TRBV19 and J usage is TRBJ1-3, with 10 bases lining up with TRBD1. Germline V CDR1 and CDR2: LNHDA, SQIVND (reference sequence). This CDR3 has 14 residues. V was pared by 6 bases and J by 2 bases, with 1 base of the junction left unmatched. CDR3 nucleotides: TGTGCCAGTAGGACAGGGGGCCCTGGAAACACCATATATTTT. Translating it yields CASRTGGPGNTIYF.

The chain employs TRBV7-9 and TRBJ2-3; 8 nucleotides align to TRBD1. The V gene's germline CDR1 is SEHNR and CDR2 FQNEAQ (reference sequence). CDR3 length: 14 amino acids. With V trimmed by 5 bases and J by 0 bases, 1 base remained unmatched. CDR3 sequence: CASSRTGSTDTQYF. CDR3 nucleotides: TGTGCCAGCAGCAGGACAGGGAGCACAGATACGCAGTATTTT.

The rearrangement links TRBV10-3 to TRBJ1-4; no definite D call. This CDR3 has 11 residues. Germline V gene data show CDR1 as ENHRY and CDR2 as SYGVKD. Trimming took 10 bases from V and 6 from J, leaving 9 bases between them. This CDR3 is CATGYDEKLFF. DNA for the CDR3: TGTGCCACGGGGTATGATGAAAAACTGTTTTTT.

For this clone: Other DNA sequences of this sample code for an identical CDR3. The chain is built from TRBV27 and TRBJ2-3, with 8 nucleotides matching TRBD2. The CDR3 runs 16 residues. J was trimmed by 4 bases and V by 0 bases; bases with no gene match: 6. Looked up from germline, CDR1 is MNHEY and CDR2 is SMNVEV (reference sequence). The CDR3 loop reads CASSLSGAGAADTQYF. CDR3 sequence (DNA): TGTGCCAGCAGTTTATCGGGAGCGGGGGCTGCAGATACGCAGTATTTT.

The chain's CDR3 is CASGGEGGVGTEAFF. For the CDR3, the DNA is TGTGCCAGCGGGGGCGAAGGGGGCGTTGGCACTGAAGCTTTCTTT. This chain joins TRBV2 and TRBJ1-1; TRBD1 matches 7 bases. The J segment lost 4 bases and the V segment lost 8 bases, leaving 13 bases of the junction unmatched. Germline loops: CDR1 SNHLY, CDR2 FYNNEI. This CDR3 comprises 15 residues.

This clone was seen once. The genes are TRBV19 and TRBJ1-6; D possibly corresponds to TRBD1 (6 bases). Germline CDR1 reads LNHDA; CDR2 reads SQIVND (reference sequence). The CDR3 has 17 residues. V gave up 3 bases and J gave up 10 bases, with 22 bases separating them. The CDR3 DNA follows: TGTGCCAGTAGTATTGGTTCGGGGGGCCTCGGGGGGTCACCCCTCCACTTT. Its protein product is CASSIGSGGLGGSPLHF.

The V gene is TRBV19, the J gene TRBJ1-4, with 7 bases matching TRBD1. The germline gives CDR1 LNHDA, CDR2 SQIVND (reference sequence). V lost 3 bases, J lost 6 bases, and 4 bases stayed unmatched. The CDR3 is 14 amino acids. CDR3 loop: CASSIQGDYEKLFF. In DNA, the CDR3 is TGTGCCAGTAGTATTCAGGGGGATTATGAAAAACTGTTTTTT.

The chain employs TRBV9 and TRBJ2-7, with 9 bases lining up with TRBD2. CDR1 is SGDLS and CDR2 is YYNGEE in the germline V gene. J was trimmed by 3 bases and V by 7 bases; bases with no gene match: 2. The CDR3 is made up of 12 amino acids. This chain's CDR3 is CASGGGGYEQYF. The CDR3 DNA reads as TGTGCCAGCGGCGGGGGGGGCTACGAGCAGTACTTC.

This clone was observed a single time. Written as DNA, the CDR3 is TGCGCCAGCAGCTTCCGGGGGGGATCGAACACTGAAGCTTTCTTT. This gives the protein CASSFRGGSNTEAFF. This chain links TRBV4-1 with TRBJ1-1; the D gene is possibly TRBD1 (5 bases). Trimming shortened V by 5 bases and J by 1 base, and 14 bases separated the two germline ends. The CDR3 runs 15 residues. The germline V gene encodes CDR1 MGHRA and CDR2 YSYEKL.

V and J are TRBV4-1 and TRBJ2-1; 7 bases fit TRBD2. Germline lookup yields CDR1 MGHRA and CDR2 YSYEKL. This CDR3 has 15 residues. The trim removed 1 base at V and 4 bases at J, leaving 4 bases unmatched. CDR3 sequence reads: CASSQVAGEYNEQFF. The CDR3 DNA is TGCGCCAGCAGCCAAGTTGCGGGGGAATACAATGAGCAGTTCTTC.

J is TRBJ2-1 and V is TRBV2, with 13 positions matching TRBD2. V shed 7 bases, J shed 0 bases, and the junction held 3 bases outside the gene matches. There are 16 residues in the CDR3. CDR1 SNHLY and CDR2 FYNNEI come from the germline V gene. The CDR3 DNA reads TGTGCCAGCAAACTAGCGGGGGGGAGCTCCTACAATGAGCAGTTCTTC. Its protein is CASKLAGGSSYNEQFF.

The chain uses TRBV15 and TRBJ2-3, with D hard to call. Germline CDR1 LNHNV, CDR2 YYDKDF (reference sequence). Trimming shortened V by 0 bases and J by 0 bases, and 10 bases separated the two germline ends. The CDR3 covers 16 residues. In nucleotides, the CDR3 is TGTGCCACCAGCAGAGATATAAAAGCTAGCACAGATACGCAGTATTTT. Protein sequence: CATSRDIKASTDTQYF.

The chain couples TRBV19 to TRBJ2-1; 7 bases line up with TRBD1. The CDR3 spans 16 residues. V lost 4 bases to trimming and J lost 6 bases; unmatched junction nucleotides: 12. CDR1 LNHDA and CDR2 SQIVND come from the germline V gene (reference sequence). For the CDR3, the DNA is TGTGCCAGTAGTAACACGCCCGGGACAGCGAGCAATGAGCAGTTCTTC. It specifies CASSNTPGTASNEQFF.

V and J are TRBV12-3 or TRBV12-4 and TRBJ1-4, with TRBD1 matching 7 bases. V gave up 4 bases and J gave up 14 bases; unmatched junction bases: 7. The CDR3 contains 12 residues. The CDR3 here is CASSYPTGKLFF. The CDR3 nucleotides are TGTGCCAGCAGTTACCCGACAGGGAAGCTGTTTTTT.

This sequence joins TRBV18 and TRBJ1-3; TRBD1 matches 7 bases. V lost 2 bases to trimming and J lost 0 bases; unmatched junction nucleotides: 1. This CDR3 comprises 15 residues. Germline CDR1 reads KGHSH; CDR2 reads LQKENI. CDR3 nucleotide sequence: TGTGCCAGCTCACCAGGGACAGCCTCTGGAAACACCATATATTTT. It is translated as CASSPGTASGNTIYF.

V is TRBV11-2 and J is TRBJ2-2, with TRBD2 identical over 8 bases. CDR3 length equals 14 residues. The V and J ends lost 2 bases and 7 bases, in that order; junction bases with no gene match: 3. Germline V gene sequence: CDR1 SGHAT, CDR2 FQNNGV. In DNA form, the CDR3 reads TGTGCCAGCAGCTTATTCGCGGGGGGCGGGGAGCTGTTTTTT. It specifies CASSLFAGGGELFF.